The next 2 T cell receptor beta chains were all read from a single sample in a study of T-cell reconstitution after alpha-beta-depleted transplantation in children. TCRbeta library preparation incorporated unique molecular identifiers. MiXCR was run by TCRdb on the PCR reads, yielding one entry per CDR3 protein. This sample has 900,000 or so distinct CDR3 sequences, with about 15% found just once. The source material was PBMCs, mostly from graft donor cells, sampled 360 days after TCRalphabeta/CD19-depleted stem cell transplant. Receptors originate from a male patient aged 10-17 years who had a stem cell transplant for acute lymphoblastic leukemia, so the T cells may come from the graft donor.

The genes are TRBV12-3 or TRBV12-4 and TRBJ2-3, with 11 bases aligning to TRBD2. The length of the CDR3 is 16 residues. V trimming: 6 bases; J trimming: 4 bases; junction bases outside the gene matches: 9. The CDR3 DNA reads as TGTGCCAGCAGGCCTTATAGCGGGAGGGCCTCAGATACGCAGTATTTT. It specifies CASRPYSGRASDTQYF.

V and J are TRBV6-1 and TRBJ2-7; weak D call: TRBD2 (5 bases). The length of the CDR3 is 13 residues. V lost 9 bases and J 4 bases, leaving 16 bases between the germline ends. Germline V gene sequence: CDR1 MNHNS, CDR2 SASEGT. The CDR3 reads CASCRRVVYEQYF. Here the CDR3 DNA reads TGTGCCAGTTGCCGGCGGGTAGTTTACGAGCAGTACTTC.